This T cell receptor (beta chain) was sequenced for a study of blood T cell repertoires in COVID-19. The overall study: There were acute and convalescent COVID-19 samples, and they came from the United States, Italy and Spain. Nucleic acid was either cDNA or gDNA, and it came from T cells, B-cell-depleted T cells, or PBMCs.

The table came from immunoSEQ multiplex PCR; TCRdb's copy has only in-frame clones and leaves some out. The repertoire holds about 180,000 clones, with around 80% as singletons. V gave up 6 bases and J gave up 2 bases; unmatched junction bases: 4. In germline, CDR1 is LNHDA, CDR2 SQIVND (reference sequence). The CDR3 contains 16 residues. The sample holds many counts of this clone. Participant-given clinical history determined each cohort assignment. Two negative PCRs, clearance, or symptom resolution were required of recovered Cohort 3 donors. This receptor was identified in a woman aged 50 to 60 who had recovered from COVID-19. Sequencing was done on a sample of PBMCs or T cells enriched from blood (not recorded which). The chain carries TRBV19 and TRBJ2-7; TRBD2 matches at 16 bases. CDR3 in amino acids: CASSPGTSGRAYEQYF. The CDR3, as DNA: TGTGCCAGTAGCCCAGGGACTAGCGGGAGGGCCTACGAGCAGTACTTC.